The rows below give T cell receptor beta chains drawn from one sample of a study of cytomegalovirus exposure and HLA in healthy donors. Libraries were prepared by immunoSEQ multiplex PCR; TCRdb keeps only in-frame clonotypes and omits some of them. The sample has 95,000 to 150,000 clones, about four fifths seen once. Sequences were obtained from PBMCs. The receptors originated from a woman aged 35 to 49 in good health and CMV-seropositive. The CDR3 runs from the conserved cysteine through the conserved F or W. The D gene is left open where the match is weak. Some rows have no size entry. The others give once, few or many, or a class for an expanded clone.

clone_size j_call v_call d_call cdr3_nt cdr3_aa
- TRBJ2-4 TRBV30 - TGTGCCTGGGCCGGGTCCAGTATAGCCAAAAACATTCAGTACTTC CAWAGSSIAKNIQYF
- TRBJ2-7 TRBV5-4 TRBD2 TGTGCCAGCAGCACGGGACTAAGCTACGAGCAGTACTTC CASSTGLSYEQYF
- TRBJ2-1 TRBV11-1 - TGTGCCAGCAGCTTAAGGTTTCAGGTCGGAAATGAGCAGTTCTTC CASSLRFQVGNEQFF
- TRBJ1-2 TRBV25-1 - TGTGCCAGCAGTGACAAACAGGGTTTAGGCTATGGCTACACCTTC CASSDKQGLGYGYTF
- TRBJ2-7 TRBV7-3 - TGTGCCAGCAGCCCCACAGGATTCTCCTACGAGCAGTACTTC CASSPTGFSYEQYF
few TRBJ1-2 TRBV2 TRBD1 TGTGCCAGCAGGGAGGGGGCGCGGTACTATGGCTACACCTTC CASREGARYYGYTF
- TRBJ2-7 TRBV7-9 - TGTGCCAGCAGCTCGTGGGGCAGGACAACCTACGAGCAGTACTTC CASSSWGRTTYEQYF
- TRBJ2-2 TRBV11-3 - TGTGCCAGCAGCTTAGATGGGGCGGACACCGGGGAGCTGTTTTTT CASSLDGADTGELFF
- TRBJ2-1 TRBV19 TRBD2 TGTGCCAGTAGTAAGGGGACTAGCGGGAGCTATGAGCAGTTCTTC CASSKGTSGSYEQFF
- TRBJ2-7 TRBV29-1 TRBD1 TGCAGCGTTGTAGGTAGGGACAGGGCCCACGAGCAGTACTTC CSVVGRDRAHEQYF
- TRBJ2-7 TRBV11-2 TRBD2 TGTGCCAGCAGCGTCGGGACTAGCGGGCCCTACGAGCAGTACTTC CASSVGTSGPYEQYF
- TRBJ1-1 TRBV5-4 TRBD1 TGTGCCAGCAGCACCGGAGGGGGCGCGGACACTGAAGCTTTCTTT CASSTGGGADTEAFF
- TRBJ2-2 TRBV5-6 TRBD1 TGTGCCAGCAGCACCTGGACAGGGGGAACCGGGGAGCTGTTTTTT CASSTWTGGTGELFF
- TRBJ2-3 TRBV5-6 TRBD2 TGTGCCAGCAGCCCGGGACTAGCTTCCAGCACAGATACGCAGTATTTT CASSPGLASSTDTQYF
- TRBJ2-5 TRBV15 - TGTGCCACCAGCAGAGTGGGTGGGGCCCAAGAGACCCAGTACTTC CATSRVGGAQETQYF
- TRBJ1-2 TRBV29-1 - TGCAGCGTTGAAGACCGGGGGGGTCTTGGAGGCTACACCTTC CSVEDRGGLGGYTF
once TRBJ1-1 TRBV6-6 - TGTGCCAGCAGCCCACAGGGAACCAACACTGAAGCTTTCTTT CASSPQGTNTEAFF
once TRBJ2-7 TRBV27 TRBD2 TGTGCCAGCAGTTCCAGCGGGAGAGCGAAGAACGAGCAGTACTTC CASSSSGRAKNEQYF
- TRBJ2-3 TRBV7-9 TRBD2 TGTGCCAGCAGATTTAAGGAAGCGGGATACACAGATACGCAGTATTTT CASRFKEAGYTDTQYF
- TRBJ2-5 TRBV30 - TGTGCCTGGAGACCCTCTATTATTGGGCTGTGGGAGACCCAGTACTTC CAWRPSIIGLWETQYF
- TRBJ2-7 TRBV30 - TGTGCCTGGAGAACAGGCTACGAGCAGTACTTC CAWRTGYEQYF
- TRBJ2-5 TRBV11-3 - TGTGCCAGCAGCTTACCCAACCAAGAGACCCAGTACTTC CASSLPNQETQYF
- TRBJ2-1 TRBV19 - TGTGCCAGTAGTCCCAGGGGCTCCTACAATGAGCAGTTCTTC CASSPRGSYNEQFF
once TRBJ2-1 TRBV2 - TGTGCCAGCAGTATAGCGGCGAGCTACAATGAGCAGTTCTTC CASSIAASYNEQFF
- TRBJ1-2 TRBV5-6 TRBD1 TGTGCCAGCAGCCCAGGGGGCTATGGCTACACCTTC CASSPGGYGYTF
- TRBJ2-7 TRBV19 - TGTGCCAGTAGTATGACGAGGGACTACGAGCAGTACTTC CASSMTRDYEQYF
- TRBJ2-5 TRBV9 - TGTGCCAGCAGCTTAGGGGGGGGAACGCGGGGACAAGAGACCCAGTACTTC CASSLGGGTRGQETQYF
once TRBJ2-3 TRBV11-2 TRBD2 TGTGCCAGCAGCACAACTAGCGGGAGGGGTAGCACAGATACGCAGTATTTT CASSTTSGRGSTDTQYF
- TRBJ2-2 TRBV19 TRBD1 TGTGCCAGTAGTACGGGACAGGGGACCGGGGAGCTGTTTTTT CASSTGQGTGELFF
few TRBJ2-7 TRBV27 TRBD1 TGTGCCAGCAGTTGCTTCCGGGACAGGGTGGCCTACGAGCAGTACTTC CASSCFRDRVAYEQYF
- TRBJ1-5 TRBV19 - TGTGCCAGTAGTCTCACAGGTTTTGGCAATCAGCCCCAGCATTTT CASSLTGFGNQPQHF
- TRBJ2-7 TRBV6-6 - TGTGCCAGCAGTCCCTCCGCGGGCGCGTACGAGCAGTACTTC CASSPSAGAYEQYF